This T cell receptor beta chain was retrieved from a study of circulating and synovial CD4+ cells in juvenile arthritis. Some clones are missing from TCRdb's copy, which holds only in-frame ones; the method was immunoSEQ multiplex PCR. The sample has tens of thousands of clones, 90% to 95% seen once. A word on this clone: Antigen specificity is unknown.

Patients with active juvenile idiopathic arthritis donated these samples. Study conclusions and caveats: Shared-clonotype fractions with synovium likely underestimate full repertoire overlap.

This TCR was sampled from a human donor with juvenile idiopathic arthritis. Sequencing was carried out using CD4+ T cells from blood.

The CDR3 DNA reads TGTGCCAGTAGTATAGGAGGGACTAGACGTTTCTTC. This gives the protein CASSIGGTRRFF. The chain employs TRBV19 and TRBJ2-1, with 8 nucleotides matching TRBD2. The CDR3 sequence is 12 residues long. Trimming removed 1 base from V and 16 bases from J; junction bases left unmatched: 6. Germline assignment: CDR1 LNHDA and CDR2 SQIVND (reference sequence).